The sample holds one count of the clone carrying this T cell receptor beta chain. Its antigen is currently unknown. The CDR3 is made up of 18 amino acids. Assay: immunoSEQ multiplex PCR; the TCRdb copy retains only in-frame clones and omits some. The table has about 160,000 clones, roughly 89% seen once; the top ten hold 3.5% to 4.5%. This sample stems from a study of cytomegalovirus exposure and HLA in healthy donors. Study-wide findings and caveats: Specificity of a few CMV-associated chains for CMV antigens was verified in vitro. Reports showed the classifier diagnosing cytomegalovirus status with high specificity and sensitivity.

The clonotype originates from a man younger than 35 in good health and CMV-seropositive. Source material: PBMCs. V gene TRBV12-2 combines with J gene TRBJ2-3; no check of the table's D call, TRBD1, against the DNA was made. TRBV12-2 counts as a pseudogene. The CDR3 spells CASRLGPGLGLSTDTQYF. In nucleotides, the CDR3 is TGTGCAAGTCGCTTAGGACCCGGGCTGGGGCTAAGCACAGATACGCAGTATTTT.